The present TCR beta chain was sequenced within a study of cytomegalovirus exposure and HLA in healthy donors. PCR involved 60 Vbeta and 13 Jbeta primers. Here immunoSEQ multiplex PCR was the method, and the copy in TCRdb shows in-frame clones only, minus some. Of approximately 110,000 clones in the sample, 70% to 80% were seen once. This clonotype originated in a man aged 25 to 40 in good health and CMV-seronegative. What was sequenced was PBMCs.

The CDR3 loop is CASSLVSNSLAGQETQYF. CDR3 DNA sequence: TGCGCCAGCAGCTTGGTTTCGAACAGCCTAGCGGGCCAAGAGACCCAGTACTTC. This chain joins TRBV5-1 and TRBJ2-5; 8 bases line up with TRBD2. The CDR3 has 18 amino acids. Germline V gives CDR1 SGHRS, CDR2 YFSETQ. V shed 0 bases, J shed 1 base, and the junction held 11 bases outside the gene matches.